Sequencing of this T cell receptor (beta chain) was carried out in a study of cytomegalovirus exposure and HLA in healthy donors. Regarding this clone: The antigen is undetermined.

A multiplex PCR was run with 60 Vbeta primers and 13 Jbeta primers. The method was immunoSEQ multiplex PCR; TCRdb's version includes in-frame clones alone and lacks a portion of them. There are around 170,000 clones in the sample; roughly 70% occur only once, and about 1.6% lies in the top ten. Study outcomes and limitations: Most of the CMV-associated TCR beta chains (in a later analysis) appeared to be HLA-restricted. An observed cluster of highly shared sequence variants was recorded as a likely sequencing artifact.

This CDR3 has 12 amino acids. V was pared by 5 bases and J by 4 bases, with 8 bases between. Germline assignment: CDR1 SEHNR and CDR2 FQNEAQ (reference sequence). The origin of this receptor is a girl aged 5-17 years in good health and CMV-seronegative. The chain carries TRBV7-9 and TRBJ1-1; the D is unclear. The sequenced material came from PBMCs. The CDR3: CASSVGGTEAFF. The CDR3 DNA is TGTGCCAGCAGCGTTGGAGGCACTGAAGCTTTCTTT.